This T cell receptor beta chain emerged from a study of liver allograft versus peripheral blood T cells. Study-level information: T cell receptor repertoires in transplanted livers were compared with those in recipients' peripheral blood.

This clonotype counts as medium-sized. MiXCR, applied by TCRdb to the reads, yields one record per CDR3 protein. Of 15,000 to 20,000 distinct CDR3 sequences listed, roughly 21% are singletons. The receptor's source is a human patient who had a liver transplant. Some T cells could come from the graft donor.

This CDR3 reads CASSPRQYNSPLHF. The CDR3 DNA reads as TGTGCCAGCTCACCACGACAGTATAATTCACCCCTCCACTTT. J is TRBJ1-6 and V is TRBV18, with D possibly being TRBD1 (5 bases). V shed 1 base and J shed 4 bases, with 5 bases lying between them. This CDR3 is built from 14 residues. The germline V gene has CDR1 KGHSH and CDR2 LQKENI.